This TCR beta chain was captured by sequencing in a study of T cells in Graves' hyperthyroidism and ophthalmopathy. V was clipped by 0 bases and J by 7 bases, with 15 bases between them. Germline V gives CDR1 SGHAT, CDR2 FQNNGV. The CDR3 consists of 15 residues. The investigators amplified TCR beta CDR3 regions from RNA transcripts. The HTBI set primed first-round TCR CDR3 RT-PCR. TCRdb called the multiplex PCR reads again in MiXCR, with one record for every CDR3 protein. The data contain a few hundred thousand distinct CDR3 sequences, over 10% of them singletons. The sequence derives from a woman aged 18-30 years with Graves' hyperthyroidism. The rearrangement links TRBV11-2 to TRBJ2-5, with TRBD2 as a possible D gene (6 bases). The sequencing input was blood. The CDR3 DNA is TGTGCCAGCAGCTTAGATATAGTTACCGGGGGGACCCAGTACTTC. It translates to CASSLDIVTGGTQYF.